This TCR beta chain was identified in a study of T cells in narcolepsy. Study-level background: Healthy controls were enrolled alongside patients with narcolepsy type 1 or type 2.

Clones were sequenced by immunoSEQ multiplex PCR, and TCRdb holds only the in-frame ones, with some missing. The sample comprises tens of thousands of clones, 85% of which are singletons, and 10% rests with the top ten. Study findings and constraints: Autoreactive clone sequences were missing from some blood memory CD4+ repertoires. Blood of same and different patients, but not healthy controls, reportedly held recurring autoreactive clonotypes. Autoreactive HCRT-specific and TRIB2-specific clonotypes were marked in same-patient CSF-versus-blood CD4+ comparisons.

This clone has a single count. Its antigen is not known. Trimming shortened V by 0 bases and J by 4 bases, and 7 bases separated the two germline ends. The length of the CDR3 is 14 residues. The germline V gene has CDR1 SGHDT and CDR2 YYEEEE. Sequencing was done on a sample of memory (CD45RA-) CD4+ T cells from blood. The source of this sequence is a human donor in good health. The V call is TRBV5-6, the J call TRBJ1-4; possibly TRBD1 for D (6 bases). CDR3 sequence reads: CASSLAGVNEKLFF. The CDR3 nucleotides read TGTGCCAGCAGCTTGGCAGGGGTTAATGAAAAACTGTTTTTT.